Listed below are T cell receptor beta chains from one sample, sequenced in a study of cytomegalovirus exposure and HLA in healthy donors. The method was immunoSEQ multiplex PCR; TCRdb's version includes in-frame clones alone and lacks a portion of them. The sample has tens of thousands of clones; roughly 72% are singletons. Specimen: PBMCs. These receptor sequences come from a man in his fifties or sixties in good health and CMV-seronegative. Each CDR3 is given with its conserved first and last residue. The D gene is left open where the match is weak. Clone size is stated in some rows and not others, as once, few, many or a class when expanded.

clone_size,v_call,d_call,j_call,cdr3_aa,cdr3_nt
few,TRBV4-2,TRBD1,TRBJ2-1,CASSQPRTGGGYEQFF,TGTGCCAGCAGCCAACCGCGGACAGGGGGCGGCTATGAGCAGTTCTTC
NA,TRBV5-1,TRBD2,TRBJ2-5,CASSSYSGGYQETQYF,TGCGCCAGCAGCTCGTATAGCGGGGGGTATCAAGAGACCCAGTACTTC
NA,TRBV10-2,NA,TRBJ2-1,CARGRPKGLNEQFF,TGCGCTCGAGGGAGGCCTAAGGGACTCAATGAGCAGTTCTTC
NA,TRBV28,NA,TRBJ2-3,CASSFLASPDTQYF,TGTGCCAGCAGTTTCCTAGCATCACCAGATACGCAGTATTTT
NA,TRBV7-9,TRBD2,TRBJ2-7,CASSLISGVEEQYF,TGTGCCAGCAGCCTCATTAGCGGGGTCGAAGAGCAGTACTTC
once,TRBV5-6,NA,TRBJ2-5,CASTLGLAVYQETQYF,TGTGCCAGCACCCTTGGGTTAGCTGTGTACCAAGAGACCCAGTACTTC
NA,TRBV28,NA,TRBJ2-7,CASSLSRGFAEQYF,TGTGCCAGCAGTTTGAGCAGGGGTTTTGCCGAGCAGTACTTC
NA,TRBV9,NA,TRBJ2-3,CASSTRGGRDTQYF,TGTGCCAGCAGCACCCGGGGTGGCCGAGATACGCAGTATTTT
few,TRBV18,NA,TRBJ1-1,CASSSSLNTEAFF,TGTGCCAGCTCATCCTCTTTAAACACTGAAGCTTTCTTT
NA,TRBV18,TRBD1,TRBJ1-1,CASSLRQGALAEAFF,TGTGCCAGCTCACTTCGACAGGGGGCGCTGGCTGAAGCTTTCTTT
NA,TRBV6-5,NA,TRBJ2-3,CASSAGLLGTDTQYF,TGTGCCAGCAGTGCGGGACTCCTAGGCACAGATACGCAGTATTTT
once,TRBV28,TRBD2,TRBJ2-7,CATSLAGISYEQYF,TGTGCCACATCGCTAGCGGGGATCTCCTACGAGCAGTACTTC
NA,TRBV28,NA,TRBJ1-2,CASSLLPQGGYGYTF,TGTGCCAGCAGTTTGCTCCCACAGGGTGGATATGGCTACACCTTC
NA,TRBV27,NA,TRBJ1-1,CASSLIPNTEAFF,TGTGCCAGCAGTTTAATCCCTAACACTGAAGCTTTCTTT
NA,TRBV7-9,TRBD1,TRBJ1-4,CASSHDRGPNEKLFF,TGTGCCAGCAGCCATGACAGGGGGCCGAATGAAAAACTGTTTTTT
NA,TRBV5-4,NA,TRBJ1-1,CASTGNTEAFF,TGTGCCAGTACAGGGAACACTGAAGCTTTCTTT
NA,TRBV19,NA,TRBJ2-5,CASSALAETQYF,TGTGCCAGTAGTGCCTTAGCCGAGACCCAGTACTTC
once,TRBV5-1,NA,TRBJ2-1,CASSFSPGGKDEQFF,TGCGCCAGCAGCTTCTCGCCGGGGGGCAAGGATGAGCAGTTCTTC
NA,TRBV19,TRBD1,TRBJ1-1,CASSIWTGGTEAFF,TGTGCCAGTAGTATTTGGACAGGGGGCACTGAAGCTTTCTTT
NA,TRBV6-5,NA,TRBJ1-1,CASSYSGGMNTEAFF,TGTGCCAGCAGTTACTCAGGGGGAATGAACACTGAAGCTTTCTTT
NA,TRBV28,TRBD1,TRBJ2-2,CASSSGTGGGGELFF,TGTGCCAGCAGCAGCGGGACAGGGGGCGGCGGGGAGCTGTTTTTT
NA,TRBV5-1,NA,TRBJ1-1,CASSLQGRNTEAFF,TGCGCCAGCAGTTTGCAGGGGCGGAACACTGAAGCTTTCTTT
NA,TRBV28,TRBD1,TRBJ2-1,CASSLLTNRGDEQFF,TGTGCCAGCAGTTTATTGACAAACAGGGGCGATGAGCAGTTCTTC
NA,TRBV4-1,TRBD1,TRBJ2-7,CASSLDRVEQYF,TGCGCCAGCAGCCTGGACAGGGTAGAGCAGTACTTC
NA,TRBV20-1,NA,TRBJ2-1,CSFRGYNEQFF,TGCAGTTTTCGAGGTTACAATGAGCAGTTCTTC
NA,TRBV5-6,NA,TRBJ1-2,CASSLARGKGGYTF,TGTGCCAGCAGCTTGGCCAGAGGGAAAGGGGGCTACACCTTC
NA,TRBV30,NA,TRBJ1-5,CAWSGLNQPQHF,TGTGCCTGGAGTGGTCTAAATCAGCCCCAGCATTTT
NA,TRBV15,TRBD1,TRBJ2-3,CATRQGPSKEQYF,TGTGCCACCCGACAGGGCCCTTCGAAGGAGCAGTATTTT
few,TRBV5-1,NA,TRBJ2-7,CASSLGDTGYYEQYF,TGCGCCAGCAGCTTGGGGGACACCGGATACTACGAGCAGTACTTC
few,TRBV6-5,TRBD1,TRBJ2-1,CASSYSGDRGFRFF,TGTGCCAGCAGTTACTCTGGGGACAGGGGTTTTAGGTTCTTC
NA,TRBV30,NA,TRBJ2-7,CAWSAAVQGGDQYF,TGTGCCTGGAGTGCCGCCGTCCAGGGGGGCGATCAGTACTTC
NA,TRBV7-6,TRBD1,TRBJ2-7,CASSQGQGIYEQYF,TGTGCCAGCAGCCAGGGACAGGGTATTTACGAGCAGTACTTC
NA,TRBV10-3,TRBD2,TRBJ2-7,CAISEFASGLFF,TGTGCCATCAGTGAGTTCGCTAGCGGGCTTTTCTTC
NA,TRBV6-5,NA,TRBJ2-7,CASRAGTEQYF,TGTGCCAGCAGGGCGGGCACCGAACAGTACTTC
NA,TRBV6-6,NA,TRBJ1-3,CASSYTRQGSGNTIYF,TGTGCCAGCAGTTACACTAGACAAGGCTCTGGAAACACCATATATTTT
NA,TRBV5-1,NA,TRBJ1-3,CASSLVAGNTIYF,TGCGCCAGCAGCTTGGTCGCGGGAAACACCATATATTTT
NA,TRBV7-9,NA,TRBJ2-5,CSSSRDIETQYF,TGTTCCAGCAGTCGGGACATAGAGACCCAGTACTTC
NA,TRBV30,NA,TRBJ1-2,CGTQGNNYGYTF,TGTGGAACCCAGGGGAATAACTATGGCTACACCTTC
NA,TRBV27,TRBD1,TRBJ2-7,CASSSYPDRSYEQYF,TGTGCCAGCAGCAGTTACCCGGACAGGTCCTACGAGCAGTACTTC
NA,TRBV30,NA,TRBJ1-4,CAWSKDLRGEKLFF,TGTGCCTGGAGTAAGGACCTTAGGGGTGAAAAACTGTTTTTT
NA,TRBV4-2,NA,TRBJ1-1,CASSPVTGNTEAFF,TGTGCCAGCAGCCCTGTCACAGGGAACACTGAAGCTTTCTTT
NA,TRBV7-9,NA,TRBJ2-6,CASSAKQGSGANVLTF,TGTGCCAGCAGCGCGAAACAGGGCTCTGGGGCCAACGTCCTGACTTTC
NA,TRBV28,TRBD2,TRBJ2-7,CASSLTSLSYEQYF,TGTGCCAGCAGTTTGACTAGCCTCTCCTACGAGCAGTACTTC
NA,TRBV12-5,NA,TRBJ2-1,CASGPGLSYNEQFF,TGTGCTAGTGGCCCGGGACTTTCCTACAATGAGCAGTTCTTC
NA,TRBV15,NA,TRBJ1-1,CATSRAIGRGGEAFF,TGTGCCACCAGCAGAGCAATAGGGAGGGGGGGAGAAGCTTTCTTT
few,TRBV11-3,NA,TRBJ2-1,CASSLLSADVQFF,TGTGCCAGCAGCTTATTGTCCGCGGATGTGCAGTTCTTC